Listed below are T cell receptor beta chains from one sample, sequenced in a study of cytomegalovirus exposure and HLA in healthy donors. Sequenced by immunoSEQ multiplex PCR; TCRdb stores in-frame clones only, minus some. Here the sample spans 150,000 to 200,000 clones, 87% being singletons. Sequences were obtained from PBMCs. The source of these receptors is a boy between 2 and 10 years old in good health and CMV-seronegative. The CDR3 runs from the conserved cysteine through the conserved F or W. Fields, in order: V gene, J gene, clone size, D gene, CDR3 length, CDR3 DNA, CDR3 protein. A D gene is named only where the DNA matches it firmly. Clone sizes are given selectively: once, few, many, or a class where the clone is expanded.

V gene: TRBV6-6; J gene: TRBJ1-1; clone size: -; D gene: -; CDR3 length: 14; CDR3 DNA: TGTGCCAGCAGTGCCACAGGGTTAGGGCGCGAAGCTTTCTTT; CDR3 protein: CASSATGLGREAFF
V gene: TRBV10-3; J gene: TRBJ1-5; clone size: -; D gene: -; CDR3 length: 13; CDR3 DNA: TGTGCCATCAGGGGGAGCCAGAGTGAGCCCCAGCATTTT; CDR3 protein: CAIRGSQSEPQHF
V gene: TRBV29-1; J gene: TRBJ2-1; clone size: once; D gene: -; CDR3 length: 11; CDR3 DNA: TGCAGCGTTGCGGCCTACAATGAGCAGTTCTTC; CDR3 protein: CSVAAYNEQFF
V gene: TRBV28; J gene: TRBJ2-3; clone size: -; D gene: -; CDR3 length: 15; CDR3 DNA: TGTGCCAGCAGTCGACCGGGACTCATCACGGATACGCAGTATTTT; CDR3 protein: CASSRPGLITDTQYF
V gene: TRBV19; J gene: TRBJ2-1; clone size: -; D gene: -; CDR3 length: 13; CDR3 DNA: TGTGCCAGTAAAAGGCAGGGGAGTGGTGAGCAGTTCTTC; CDR3 protein: CASKRQGSGEQFF
V gene: TRBV5-1; J gene: TRBJ2-5; clone size: -; D gene: TRBD2; CDR3 length: 15; CDR3 DNA: TGCGCCAGCAGCTCTCTAGCGGGAACAAGAGAGACCCAGTACTTC; CDR3 protein: CASSSLAGTRETQYF
V gene: TRBV7-9; J gene: TRBJ2-7; clone size: -; D gene: TRBD2; CDR3 length: 15; CDR3 DNA: TGTGCCAGCAGCTCCGTAGCGGGGGCGTCTCGGGAGCAGTACTTC; CDR3 protein: CASSSVAGASREQYF
V gene: TRBV6-1; J gene: TRBJ1-6; clone size: once; D gene: -; CDR3 length: 12; CDR3 DNA: TGTGCCAGCAGTGTAGATGCAACCCCCCTCCACTTT; CDR3 protein: CASSVDATPLHF
V gene: TRBV27; J gene: TRBJ2-1; clone size: -; D gene: TRBD2; CDR3 length: 15; CDR3 DNA: TGTGCCAGCAGCCTTCTAGCGGGAGCCCACAATGAGCAGTTCTTC; CDR3 protein: CASSLLAGAHNEQFF
V gene: TRBV11-3; J gene: TRBJ1-6; clone size: -; D gene: TRBD1; CDR3 length: 17; CDR3 DNA: TGTGCCAGCTCGGAGGGAGTAAGGGGGCGAGGAAATTCACCCCTCCACTTT; CDR3 protein: CASSEGVRGRGNSPLHF
V gene: TRBV5-8; J gene: TRBJ2-2; clone size: once; D gene: TRBD1; CDR3 length: 15; CDR3 DNA: TGTGCCAGCAGCTTTAGGACAGGGGGCACCGGGGAGCTGTTTTTT; CDR3 protein: CASSFRTGGTGELFF
V gene: TRBV6-1; J gene: TRBJ2-3; clone size: -; D gene: -; CDR3 length: 15; CDR3 DNA: TGTGCCAGCAGTGCTGGCGGGGAGAGGCCAGATACGCAGTATTTT; CDR3 protein: CASSAGGERPDTQYF
V gene: TRBV28; J gene: TRBJ1-2; clone size: -; D gene: TRBD1; CDR3 length: 14; CDR3 DNA: TGTGCCAGCAGTTTCCAAAGGACAGGCTATGGCTACACCTTC; CDR3 protein: CASSFQRTGYGYTF
V gene: TRBV27; J gene: TRBJ2-7; clone size: few; D gene: -; CDR3 length: 14; CDR3 DNA: TGTGCCAGCAGTGTCGTCAGAGACAGCTACGAGCAGTACTTC; CDR3 protein: CASSVVRDSYEQYF
V gene: TRBV10-3; J gene: TRBJ2-5; clone size: -; D gene: TRBD2; CDR3 length: 15; CDR3 DNA: TGTGCCATCAGCTTTCTAGCGGGGGGACGGGAGACCCAGTACTTC; CDR3 protein: CAISFLAGGRETQYF
V gene: TRBV7-3; J gene: TRBJ1-1; clone size: few; D gene: -; CDR3 length: 13; CDR3 DNA: TGTGCCAGCAGCCCCGACAGGTCCTCGAAAGCTTTCTTT; CDR3 protein: CASSPDRSSKAFF
V gene: TRBV28; J gene: TRBJ1-5; clone size: -; D gene: -; CDR3 length: 17; CDR3 DNA: TGTGCCAGCAGTTATAGAACAGGGTTGAGTAGCAATCAGCCCCAGCATTTT; CDR3 protein: CASSYRTGLSSNQPQHF
V gene: TRBV19; J gene: TRBJ2-7; clone size: few; D gene: TRBD1; CDR3 length: 14; CDR3 DNA: TGTGCCAGTAGTATGATGTCAGGGGGCGGCGAGCAGTACTTC; CDR3 protein: CASSMMSGGGEQYF
V gene: TRBV5-1; J gene: TRBJ2-7; clone size: -; D gene: -; CDR3 length: 16; CDR3 DNA: TGCGCCAGCAGCCCGGCCGCGACCTACAGAACCTACGAGCAGTACTTC; CDR3 protein: CASSPAATYRTYEQYF
V gene: TRBV4-2; J gene: TRBJ1-1; clone size: -; D gene: -; CDR3 length: 12; CDR3 DNA: TGTGCCAGCCGGAACGAGGTCCGTGAAGCTTTCTTT; CDR3 protein: CASRNEVREAFF
V gene: TRBV6-1; J gene: TRBJ2-3; clone size: -; D gene: TRBD2; CDR3 length: 15; CDR3 DNA: TGTGCCAGCGGGACTAGCGGGGGGAGCACAGATACGCAGTATTTT; CDR3 protein: CASGTSGGSTDTQYF
V gene: TRBV28; J gene: TRBJ2-6; clone size: -; D gene: -; CDR3 length: 16; CDR3 DNA: TGTGCCAGCAGTTCCAGGAAGAGCTCTGGGGCCAACGTCCTGACTTTC; CDR3 protein: CASSSRKSSGANVLTF
V gene: TRBV14; J gene: TRBJ1-1; clone size: -; D gene: -; CDR3 length: 16; CDR3 DNA: TGTGCCAGCAGCCAAGTCTGGGGAGGGATGAACACTGAAGCTTTCTTT; CDR3 protein: CASSQVWGGMNTEAFF
V gene: TRBV9; J gene: TRBJ2-7; clone size: -; D gene: -; CDR3 length: 15; CDR3 DNA: TGTGCCAGCAGCGCCGTGGGGACTGATACCTACGAGCAGTACTTC; CDR3 protein: CASSAVGTDTYEQYF
V gene: TRBV28; J gene: TRBJ2-7; clone size: -; D gene: TRBD1; CDR3 length: 14; CDR3 DNA: TGTGCCAGCAGACCAGGGGGACCATCCTACGAGCAGTACTTC; CDR3 protein: CASRPGGPSYEQYF
V gene: TRBV6-1; J gene: TRBJ2-6; clone size: -; D gene: -; CDR3 length: 14; CDR3 DNA: TGTGCCAGCAGGTCGGGAGCTGGGGCCAACGTCCTGACTTTC; CDR3 protein: CASRSGAGANVLTF
V gene: TRBV25-1; J gene: TRBJ2-5; clone size: once; D gene: -; CDR3 length: 16; CDR3 DNA: TGTGCCAGCGGATCCCCCAGACAGGGTTTAAGGGGGGCCCAGTACTTC; CDR3 protein: CASGSPRQGLRGAQYF
V gene: TRBV2; J gene: TRBJ2-5; clone size: once; D gene: TRBD2; CDR3 length: 15; CDR3 DNA: TGTGCCAGCAGTGAAATCACTAGCGGGTCGGAGACCCAGTACTTC; CDR3 protein: CASSEITSGSETQYF